A selection of T cell receptor beta chains follows, all from one sample in a study of a mutant IDH1 vaccine in newly diagnosed glioma. The antigens of these receptors remain unknown. The method was immunoSEQ multiplex PCR; TCRdb's version includes in-frame clones alone and lacks a portion of them. Among some 60,000 clones listed, approximately 80% were seen once. The material was PBMCs, obtained from a glioma patient whose treatment included an IDH1 peptide vaccine. These TCRs come from a man aged 35 to 55 with glioma. Each CDR3 is given with its conserved first and last residue. The order of the fields is CDR3 protein, CDR3 DNA, V gene, D gene, clone size, J gene. The D gene is left open where the match is weak. The listing skips clone size in some rows; elsewhere it reads once, few, many or a size class.

CASSSGVGFNGVGYTF	TGTGCCAGCAGCTCCGGGGTGGGGTTTAACGGTGTTGGCTACACCTTC	TRBV5-4	NA	NA	TRBJ1-2
CASSWSGTGGTDTQYF	TGTGCCAGCAGCTGGTCCGGGACAGGGGGCACAGATACGCAGTATTTT	TRBV9	TRBD1	NA	TRBJ2-3
CASSVELGLGSDEQFF	TGTGCCAGCAGCGTAGAGCTCGGTCTGGGGTCAGATGAGCAGTTCTTC	TRBV9	NA	NA	TRBJ2-1
CASSLLHDEQFF	TGTGCCAGCAGCTTACTGCACGATGAGCAGTTCTTC	TRBV5-4	NA	NA	TRBJ2-1
CASSSGPNAGELFF	TGTGCCAGCAGCTCCGGACCTAACGCCGGGGAGCTGTTTTTT	TRBV7-2	NA	NA	TRBJ2-2
CSARVNYGYTF	TGCAGTGCTAGGGTAAACTATGGCTACACCTTC	TRBV20-1	NA	once	TRBJ1-2
CASSEDRGGNQPQHF	TGTGCCAGCAGTGAGGACAGGGGGGGCAATCAGCCCCAGCATTTT	TRBV2	TRBD1	NA	TRBJ1-5
CSVVRAGDGYTF	TGCAGCGTTGTTAGGGCAGGGGATGGCTACACCTTC	TRBV29-1	NA	NA	TRBJ1-2
CASSPDLAGGLKYF	TGTGCCAGCAGCCCCGACTTAGCGGGGGGGCTGAAGTACTTC	TRBV7-2	TRBD2	NA	TRBJ2-7
CASSSSEVSGGAGDTQYF	TGTGCCAGCAGCTCCTCAGAGGTTAGCGGGGGGGCCGGAGATACGCAGTATTTT	TRBV7-6	TRBD2	NA	TRBJ2-3
CASSQDRGPGNIQYF	TGTGCCAGCAGCCAAGACCGAGGACCTGGGAACATTCAGTACTTC	TRBV4-2	NA	once	TRBJ2-4
CASSLGASGRVNEQFF	TGTGCCAGCAGCTTAGGGGCTAGCGGGAGAGTAAATGAGCAGTTCTTC	TRBV7-3	TRBD2	NA	TRBJ2-1
CAISDPATGLKQYF	TGTGCCATCAGTGATCCCGCCACCGGACTCAAGCAGTACTTC	TRBV10-3	NA	NA	TRBJ2-7
CASSWVGSKNIQYF	TGTGCCAGCAGTTGGGTGGGGTCCAAAAACATTCAGTACTTC	TRBV6-6	NA	NA	TRBJ2-4
CASSVRGQYSTDTQYF	TGTGCCAGCAGCGTACGGGGACAGTATAGCACAGATACGCAGTATTTT	TRBV9	TRBD1	NA	TRBJ2-3
CASSPKGGRNTGELFF	TGTGCCAGCAGCCCCAAGGGGGGTAGGAACACCGGGGAGCTGTTTTTT	TRBV7-2	NA	NA	TRBJ2-2
CAWSRGPPYGYTF	TGTGCCTGGAGCAGGGGGCCACCCTATGGCTACACCTTC	TRBV30	TRBD1	few	TRBJ1-2
CASSLLGGRETQYF	TGTGCCAGCAGCCTCCTGGGGGGGCGAGAGACCCAGTACTTC	TRBV6-1	NA	NA	TRBJ2-5
CASSLEGRGAKNIQYF	TGTGCCAGCAGCTTGGAGGGCAGGGGAGCCAAAAACATTCAGTACTTC	TRBV5-6	NA	NA	TRBJ2-4
CSVEGGGVETQYF	TGCAGCGTCGAAGGGGGGGGCGTGGAGACCCAGTACTTC	TRBV29-1	NA	NA	TRBJ2-5
CASSVDGSGELFF	TGTGCCAGCAGCGTAGATGGTTCCGGGGAGCTGTTTTTT	TRBV9	NA	NA	TRBJ2-2
CASSQGQGGQPQHF	TGCGCCAGCAGCCAGGGACAGGGGGGGCAGCCCCAGCATTTT	TRBV4-1	TRBD1	few	TRBJ1-5
CASSPFGPAALLYNEQFF	TGTGCCAGCTCACCATTCGGGCCGGCGGCCCTTCTATACAATGAGCAGTTCTTC	TRBV18	NA	NA	TRBJ2-1
CAATGGGYEQYF	TGTGCCGCCACGGGGGGGGGCTACGAGCAGTACTTC	TRBV30	TRBD2	NA	TRBJ2-7
CASSDGGSYNSPLHF	TGTGCCAGCAGCGACGGTGGATCCTATAATTCACCCCTCCACTTT	TRBV7-9	NA	NA	TRBJ1-6
CASSEGGPHGYTF	TGTGCCAGCAGCGAGGGCGGTCCGCATGGCTACACCTTC	TRBV6-4	NA	NA	TRBJ1-2
CASSPGSYYNEQFF	TGTGCCAGCTCACCAGGAAGCTATTACAATGAGCAGTTCTTC	TRBV18	NA	NA	TRBJ2-1
CASNSVNYGYTF	TGTGCCAGCAATTCGGTTAACTATGGCTACACCTTC	TRBV28	NA	few	TRBJ1-2